This TCR beta chain was obtained from a study of blood T cell repertoires in COVID-19. Overall study: Sites across the United States, Italy and Spain contributed samples from acute and convalescent COVID-19. PBMCs, B-cell-depleted T cells, or T cells provided the cDNA or gDNA that made up the material.

Authors' methods: Reference gene primers were amplified, and this amplification served to estimate nucleated cell counts. The assay was immunoSEQ multiplex PCR, and TCRdb's table has in-frame clones only and misses some. V, J and clone size are those of that table, while D and trimming were read from the DNA. The data hold approximately 150,000 clones, with around 83% observed a single time. Germline CDR1 SGHVS, CDR2 FQNEAQ. This CDR3 is 13 amino acids long. Trimming removed 5 bases from V and 5 bases from J, with 10 bases in between. This TCR derives from a woman aged 50 to 65 in a cohort sampled during active or convalescent COVID-19. Sequenced material: peripheral blood. This chain uses TRBV7-8 with TRBJ1-5, with a tentative D call TRBD1 (5 bases). CDR3: CASSVTTDQPQHF. In DNA form, the CDR3 reads TGTGCCAGCAGCGTAACGACAGATCAGCCCCAGCATTTT.